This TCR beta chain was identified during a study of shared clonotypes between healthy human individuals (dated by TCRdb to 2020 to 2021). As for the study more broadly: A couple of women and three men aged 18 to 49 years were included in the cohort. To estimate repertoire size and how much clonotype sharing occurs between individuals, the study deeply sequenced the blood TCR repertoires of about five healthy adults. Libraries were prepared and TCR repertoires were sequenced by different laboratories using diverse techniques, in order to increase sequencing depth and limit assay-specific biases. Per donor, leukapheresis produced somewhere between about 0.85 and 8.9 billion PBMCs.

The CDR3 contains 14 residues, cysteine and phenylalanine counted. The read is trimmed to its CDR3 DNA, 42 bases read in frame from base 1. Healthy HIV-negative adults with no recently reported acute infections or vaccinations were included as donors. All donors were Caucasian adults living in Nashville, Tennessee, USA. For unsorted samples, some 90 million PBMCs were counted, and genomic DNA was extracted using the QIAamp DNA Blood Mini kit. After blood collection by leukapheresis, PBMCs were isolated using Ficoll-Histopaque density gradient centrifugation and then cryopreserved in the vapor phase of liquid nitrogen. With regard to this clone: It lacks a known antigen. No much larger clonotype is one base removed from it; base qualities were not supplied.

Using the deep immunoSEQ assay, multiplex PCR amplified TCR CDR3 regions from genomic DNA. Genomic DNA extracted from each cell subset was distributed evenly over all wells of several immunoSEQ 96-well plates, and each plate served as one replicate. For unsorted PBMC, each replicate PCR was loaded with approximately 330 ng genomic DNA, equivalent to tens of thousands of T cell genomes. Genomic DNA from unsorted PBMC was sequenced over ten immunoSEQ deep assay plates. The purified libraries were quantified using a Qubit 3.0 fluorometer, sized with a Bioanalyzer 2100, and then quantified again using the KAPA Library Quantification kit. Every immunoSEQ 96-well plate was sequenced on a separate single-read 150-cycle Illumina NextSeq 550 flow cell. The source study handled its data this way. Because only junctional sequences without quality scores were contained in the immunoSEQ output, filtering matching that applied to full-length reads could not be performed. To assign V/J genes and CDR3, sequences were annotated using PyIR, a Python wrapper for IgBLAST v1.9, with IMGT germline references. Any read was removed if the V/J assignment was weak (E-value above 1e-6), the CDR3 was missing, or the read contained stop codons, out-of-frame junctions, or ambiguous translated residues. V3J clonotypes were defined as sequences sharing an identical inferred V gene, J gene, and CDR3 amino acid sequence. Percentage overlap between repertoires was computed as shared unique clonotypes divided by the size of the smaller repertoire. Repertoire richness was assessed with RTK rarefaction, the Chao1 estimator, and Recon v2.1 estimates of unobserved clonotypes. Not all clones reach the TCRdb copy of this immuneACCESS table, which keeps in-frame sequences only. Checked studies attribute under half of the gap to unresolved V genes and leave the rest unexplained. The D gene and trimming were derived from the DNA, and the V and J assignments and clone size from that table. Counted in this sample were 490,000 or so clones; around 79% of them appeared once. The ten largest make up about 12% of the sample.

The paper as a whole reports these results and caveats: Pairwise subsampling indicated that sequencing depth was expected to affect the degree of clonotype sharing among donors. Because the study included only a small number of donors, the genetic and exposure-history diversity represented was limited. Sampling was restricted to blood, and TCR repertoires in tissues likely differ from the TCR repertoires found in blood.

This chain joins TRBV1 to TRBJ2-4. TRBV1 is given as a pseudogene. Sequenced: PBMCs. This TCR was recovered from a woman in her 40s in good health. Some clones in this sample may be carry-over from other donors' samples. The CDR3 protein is CTSSQGGAKNIQYF. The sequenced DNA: TGCACCAGCAGCCAAGGTGGAGCCAAAAACATTCAGTACTTC.